The clone carrying this T cell receptor beta chain turned up a few times. The data derive from a study of blood T cell repertoires in COVID-19. V was shortened by 4 bases and J by 0 bases, with 10 bases between the two germline ends. CDR1 MGHDK and CDR2 SYGVNS come from the germline V gene. The CDR3 consists of 15 residues. As originally analysed: By means of reference gene primer amplification, nucleated cell counts were estimated. The repertoire was sequenced with immunoSEQ multiplex PCR; TCRdb's copy has only in-frame clones and lacks some. From that table come the V and J calls and clone size; the DNA was used to work out D and trimming. The table lists 200,000 to 250,000 clones, 80% of them singletons.

The chain carries TRBV25-1 and TRBJ2-1; D possibly corresponds to TRBD2 (5 bases). Sequencing was performed on peripheral blood. The receptor was isolated from a human donor in a cohort sampled during active COVID-19. The CDR3 DNA follows: TGTGCCAGCAGTGTGGGAGTCAGCTCCTACAATGAGCAGTTCTTC. It encodes CASSVGVSSYNEQFF.